These 25 T cell receptor beta chains share one sample of origin, sequenced in a study of T cells after yellow fever vaccination. MiXCR was run by TCRdb on the 5' RACE reads, yielding one entry per CDR3 protein. The data hold about 220,000 distinct CDR3 sequences, with more than 3% observed a single time. Sequencing was performed on CD4+ T cells sorted from PBMCs, taken 10 days after the yellow fever booster vaccination. The receptors stem from a man aged 18 to 30 who received the YFV17D yellow fever vaccine.

This chain joins TRBV20-1 and TRBJ2-3; D perhaps matches TRBD2 (6 bases). V was pared by 2 bases and J by 0 bases, with 9 bases between. The CDR3 loop spans 14 amino acids. Per the germline V gene, CDR1 is DFQATT and CDR2 is SNEGSKA (reference sequence). The DNA of the CDR3 is TGCAGTGCTAGACCAGGGACTAGCACAGATACGCAGTATTTT. Its protein is CSARPGTSTDTQYF.

This clonotype was seen a handful of times. The chain has TRBV20-1 and TRBJ2-6; D is possibly TRBD1 (6 bases). The CDR3 extends over 16 amino acids. CDR1 and CDR2 from the germline V gene are DFQATT and SNEGSKA (reference sequence). V was clipped by 1 base and J by 1 base, with 11 bases between them. CDR3 amino acids: CSARGYRASGANVLTF. The CDR3 DNA follows: TGCAGTGCTAGAGGTTACAGGGCTTCTGGGGCCAACGTCCTGACTTTC.

This clonotype was seen ten or more times. The chain is built from TRBV3-1 and TRBJ1-2; D is unclear. Germline V gene lookup returns CDR1 LGHDT and CDR2 YNNKEL (reference sequence). Trimming removed 2 bases from V and 8 bases from J, with 9 bases in between. The CDR3 runs 12 residues. The CDR3 is CASSQNNLGYTF. The CDR3 DNA reads as TGTGCCAGCAGCCAAAATAACTTAGGCTACACCTTC.

This clonotype turned up a few times. This chain connects TRBV15 to TRBJ2-1, with no clear D. Germline V CDR1 and CDR2: LNHNV, YYDKDF (reference sequence). The CDR3 length is 15 residues. With 0 bases removed from V and 1 base from J, the gap between germline ends came to 7 bases. The CDR3 spells CATSREGRSYNEQFF. The CDR3 region has the DNA TGTGCCACCAGCAGAGAAGGACGATCCTACAATGAGCAGTTCTTC.

This clonotype was picked up a small number of times. The chain joins TRBV5-1 to TRBJ1-6; D is ambiguous. Looked up from germline, CDR1 is SGHRS and CDR2 is YFSETQ. The CDR3 covers 14 residues. V lost 0 bases, J lost 6 bases, and 7 bases lay in between. The CDR3: CASSLGETNSPLHF. CDR3 in DNA: TGCGCCAGCAGCTTGGGGGAGACTAATTCACCCCTCCACTTT. Based on the CDR3 plus reference TRBV5-1 and TRBJ1-6, the full variable domain is KAGVTQTPRYLIKTRGQQVTLSCSPISGHRSVSWYQQTPGQGLQFLFEYFSETQRNKGNFPGRFSGRQFSNSRSEMNVSTLELGDSALYLCASSLGETNSPLHFGNGTRLTVT.

This clonotype was recorded at least ten times. CDR3 in DNA: TGCGCCAGCAGCCCAGGACCAGCCATGGGTCAGCCCCAGCATTTT. It encodes CASSPGPAMGQPQHF. The rearrangement links TRBV5-1 to TRBJ1-5, with D hard to call. Germline CDR1 is SGHRS and CDR2 is YFSETQ. This CDR3 is 15 amino acids long. V dropped 4 bases and J dropped 6 bases, with 17 bases sitting between them.

This clonotype was seen at least ten times. J is TRBJ2-1 and V is TRBV9, with D possibly being TRBD1 (6 bases). This CDR3 spans 16 amino acids. The V gene's germline CDR1 is SGDLS and CDR2 YYNGEE. V was shortened by 0 bases and J by 2 bases, with 12 bases between the two germline ends. CDR3 loop: CASSVVTGSTYNEQFF. The DNA of the CDR3 is TGTGCCAGCAGCGTAGTTACAGGGTCGACCTACAATGAGCAGTTCTTC.

This clonotype was observed a few times. An end of the junction differs from the germline gene, which may be a read error. The chain employs TRBV7-9 and TRBJ1-2; the match to TRBD1 covers 7 bases. Looked up from germline, CDR1 is SEHNR and CDR2 is FQNEAQ (reference sequence). CDR3 size: 14 residues. CDR3 nucleotide sequence: TGTGCCGGCAGCATCGACCAGGGGGACTATGGCTACACCTTC. This translates into CAGSIDQGDYGYTF.

In its sample, this clonotype was seen many times. The chain links TRBV4-1 to TRBJ2-3; D is perhaps TRBD2 (6 bases). The CDR3 runs to 16 residues. Germline values: CDR1 MGHRA, CDR2 YSYEKL. V lost 0 bases to trimming and J lost 1 base, with 11 bases between them. DNA of the CDR3: TGCGCCAGCAGCCAAGATCCAGGCGGGGGCACAGATACGCAGTATTTT. This sequence encodes CASSQDPGGGTDTQYF.

This clonotype was seen repeatedly, ten times or more. The J gene is TRBJ2-7, the V gene TRBV12-3 or TRBV12-4; D gene unclear. This CDR3 is 15 amino acids long. V was cut by 6 bases and J by 5 bases, with 20 bases left in between. CDR3 DNA: TGTGCCAGCAGCTTTCAACCCCTAGGGTTTGACGAGCAGTACTTC. Translated: CASSFQPLGFDEQYF.

This clonotype was observed at least ten times. The CDR3 DNA sequence: TGCAGCATACGACCCCAGTCCCCTTATGGCTACACCTTC. This codes for CSIRPQSPYGYTF. The chain links TRBV29-1 to TRBJ1-2; D gene uncertain. V was shortened by 8 bases and J by 5 bases, with 18 bases between the two germline ends. CDR3 size: 13 residues. Looked up from germline, CDR1 is SQVTM and CDR2 is ANQGSEA.

This clonotype was recorded many times. The chain recombines TRBV6-1 with TRBJ2-5; either TRBD1 or TRBD2 may supply D (6 bases each). The V end lost 5 bases, the J end lost 3 bases, and 13 bases lay between the germline ends. The CDR3 sequence is 14 residues long. Germline V gene sequence: CDR1 MNHNS, CDR2 SASEGT. CDR3 nucleotide sequence: TGTGCCAGCAGTCCCAGGGGACTTGAAGAGACCCAGTACTTC. This translates into CASSPRGLEETQYF.

At least ten counts were recorded for this clonotype. CDR3 in DNA: TGCGCCAGCAGCCAAGATGGTGGGCGGCTCTACGAGCAGTACGTC. Protein product: CASSQDGGRLYEQYV. The V and J genes are TRBV4-3 and TRBJ2-7, with D uncertain. V lost 0 bases and J 3 bases, leaving 12 bases between the germline ends. Germline lookup yields CDR1 LGHNA and CDR2 YSLEER. The CDR3 contains 15 residues.

This clonotype was found many times. The chain couples TRBV7-2 to TRBJ2-7, with TRBD2 matching 7 bases. This CDR3 has 15 residues. V trimming: 3 bases; J trimming: 0 bases; junction bases outside the gene matches: 5. The germline V gene has CDR1 SGHTA and CDR2 FQGNSA. The CDR3 DNA is TGTGCCAGCAGCTTCCGCGGGGGTTTCTCCTACGAGCAGTACTTC. This translates into CASSFRGGFSYEQYF.

V and J are TRBV11-2 and TRBJ2-1; 7 bases fit TRBD2. This CDR3 region has 16 residues. Germline assignment: CDR1 SGHAT and CDR2 FQNNGV. Trimming removed 5 bases from V and 0 bases from J; junction bases left unmatched: 7. This CDR3 is CASSLSGFSSYNEQFF. The CDR3 bases are TGTGCCAGCAGCCTTAGCGGGTTCAGCTCCTACAATGAGCAGTTCTTC.

The gene calls are TRBV12-3 or TRBV12-4 and TRBJ2-1; 7 bases fit TRBD1. This CDR3 comprises 12 residues. The V and J ends lost 6 bases and 7 bases, in that order; junction bases with no gene match: 3. In DNA form, the CDR3 reads TGTGCCAGCAGCAAGACAGGGAATGAGCAGTTCTTC. Translated: CASSKTGNEQFF.

This clonotype has just a few counts. This chain uses TRBV7-9 with TRBJ1-2, with no clear D. Trimming took 5 bases from V and 5 from J, leaving 9 bases between them. There are 12 residues in the CDR3. Germline V CDR1 and CDR2: SEHNR, FQNEAQ (reference sequence). CDR3 DNA sequence: TGTGCCAGCAGCCCTCGAAGTTATGGCTACACCTTC. Translated: CASSPRSYGYTF.

This clonotype was counted many times. The V and J genes are TRBV7-2 and TRBJ2-7; D gene unclear. CDR3 size: 14 residues. In germline, CDR1 is SGHTA, CDR2 FQGNSA. Deletions cut 2 bases from V and 2 bases from J, with 10 bases between. The CDR3 loop reads CASSLLGWAYEQYF. CDR3 in DNA: TGTGCCAGCAGCTTACTGGGATGGGCCTACGAGCAGTACTTC.

This clonotype appeared a few times. The chain couples TRBV2 to TRBJ1-4; a possible D gene is TRBD1 (6 bases). Germline CDR1 is SNHLY and CDR2 is FYNNEI. V shed 6 bases and J shed 7 bases, with 15 bases lying between them. This CDR3 contains 14 residues. CDR3 nucleotides: TGTGCCAGCAGCGAGGGCAGGGGTGCTGAAAAACTGTTTTTT. This translates into CASSEGRGAEKLFF.

This chain links TRBV2 with TRBJ2-3, with TRBD2 matching 10 bases. With 1 base clipped from V and 5 bases from J, the junction kept 9 bases outside the gene matches. CDR3 size: 17 residues. Germline CDR1 SNHLY, CDR2 FYNNEI. CDR3 sequence (DNA): TGTGCCAGCAGTGAAGAAACTAGCGGGGACTGGGGAGATACGCAGTATTTT. Encoded protein: CASSEETSGDWGDTQYF.

This clonotype was recorded many times. The V gene is TRBV15, the J gene TRBJ2-2, with unresolved D. Germline loops: CDR1 LNHNV, CDR2 YYDKDF (reference sequence). CDR3 length: 13 residues. Between the trimmed V and J ends, which lost 0 bases and 6 bases, there was a span of 5 bases. Here the CDR3 reads CATSRDLAGELFF. The CDR3, as DNA: TGTGCCACCAGCAGAGATCTAGCCGGGGAGCTGTTTTTT. The complete variable domain, with remaining parts taken from reference TRBV15 and TRBJ2-2, reads DAMVIQNPRYQVTQFGKPVTLSCSQTLNHNVMYWYQQKSSQAPKLLFHYYDKDFNNEADTPDNFQSRRPNTSFCFLDIRSPGLGDTAMYLCATSRDLAGELFFGEGSRLTVL.

There are many counts of this clonotype. The J gene is TRBJ1-2, the V gene TRBV7-2; D not certain. There are 14 residues in the CDR3. Trimming cost V 1 base and J 3 bases, with 9 bases left between them. Germline V gene data show CDR1 as SGHTA and CDR2 as FQGNSA. The CDR3 coding sequence is TGTGCCAGCAGCTTAGTCACCTTAGACTATGGCTACACCTTC. This encodes CASSLVTLDYGYTF.

This clonotype was counted many times. V and J are TRBV9 and TRBJ2-3, with 10 bases fitting TRBD1. There are 14 residues in the CDR3. Germline loops: CDR1 SGDLS, CDR2 YYNGEE. Losses at the gene ends were 2 bases for V and 10 bases for J; bases not matched to a gene: 7. This chain's CDR3 is CASSVGTGVFAQYF. The CDR3 nucleotides are TGTGCCAGCAGCGTCGGGACAGGGGTCTTCGCGCAGTATTTT.

This clonotype was observed a handful of times. J is TRBJ1-1 and V is TRBV6-5, with D maybe TRBD1 (6 bases). Looked up from germline, CDR1 is MNHEY and CDR2 is SVGAGI. Trimming took off 2 bases at V and 4 bases at J, with 8 bases between the two ends. This CDR3 has 13 amino acids. The CDR3 coding sequence is TGTGCCAGCAGTTACGGGGGGGCCACTGAAGCTTTCTTT. Amino acid sequence: CASSYGGATEAFF.

This clonotype was counted ten times or more. This chain links TRBV20-1 with TRBJ2-7; 7 positions match TRBD2. The CDR3 has 14 residues. V gave up 6 bases and J gave up 0 bases; unmatched junction bases: 8. Germline V CDR1 and CDR2: DFQATT, SNEGSKA (reference sequence). The CDR3 here is CSALSGALSYEQYV. DNA of the CDR3: TGCAGTGCCCTAAGCGGGGCCCTCTCCTACGAGCAGTACGTC.